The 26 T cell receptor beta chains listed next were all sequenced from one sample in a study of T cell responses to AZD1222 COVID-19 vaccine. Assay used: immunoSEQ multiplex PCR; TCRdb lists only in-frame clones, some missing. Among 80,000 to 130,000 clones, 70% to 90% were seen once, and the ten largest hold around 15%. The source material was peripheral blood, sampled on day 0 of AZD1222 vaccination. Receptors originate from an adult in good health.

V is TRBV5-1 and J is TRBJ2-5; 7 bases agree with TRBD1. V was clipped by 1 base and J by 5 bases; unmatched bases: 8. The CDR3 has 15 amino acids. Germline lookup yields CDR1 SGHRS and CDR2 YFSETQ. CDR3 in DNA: TGCGCCAGCAGCTTGCAAGGGGGCAACATGGAGACCCAGTACTTC. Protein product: CASSLQGGNMETQYF. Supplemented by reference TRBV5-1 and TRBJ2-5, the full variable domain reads KAGVTQTPRYLIKTRGQQVTLSCSPISGHRSVSWYQQTPGQGLQFLFEYFSETQRNKGNFPGRFSGRQFSNSRSEMNVSTLELGDSALYLCASSLQGGNMETQYFGPGTRLLVL.

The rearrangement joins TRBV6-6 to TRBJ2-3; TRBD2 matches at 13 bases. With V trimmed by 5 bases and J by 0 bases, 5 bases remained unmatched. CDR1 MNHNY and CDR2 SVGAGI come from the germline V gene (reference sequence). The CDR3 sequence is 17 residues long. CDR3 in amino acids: CASSRTSGGTSTDTQYF. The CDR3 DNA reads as TGTGCCAGCAGTCGGACTAGCGGGGGAACTAGCACAGATACGCAGTATTTT.

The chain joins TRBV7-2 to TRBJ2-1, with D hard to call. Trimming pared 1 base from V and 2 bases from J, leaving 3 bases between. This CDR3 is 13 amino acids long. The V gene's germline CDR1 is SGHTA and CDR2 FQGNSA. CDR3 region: CASSLVTYNEQFF. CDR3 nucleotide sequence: TGTGCCAGCAGCTTAGTGACCTACAATGAGCAGTTCTTC. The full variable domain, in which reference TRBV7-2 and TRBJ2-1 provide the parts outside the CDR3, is GAGVSQSPSNKVTEKGKDVELRCDPISGHTALYWYRQSLGQGLEFLIYFQGNSAPDKSGLPSDRFSAERTGGSVSTLTIQRTQQEDSAVYLCASSLVTYNEQFFGPGTRLTVL.

For the CDR3, the DNA is TGCGCCAGCAGCTTGGTTGGGCGGGAGGTGACCTACGAGCAGTACTTC. It translates to CASSLVGREVTYEQYF. The chain combines TRBV5-1 with TRBJ2-7, with 8 nucleotides matching TRBD2. Germline V CDR1 and CDR2: SGHRS, YFSETQ. The length of the CDR3 is 16 residues. Trimming cost V 0 bases and J 2 bases; bases outside gene matches: 7.

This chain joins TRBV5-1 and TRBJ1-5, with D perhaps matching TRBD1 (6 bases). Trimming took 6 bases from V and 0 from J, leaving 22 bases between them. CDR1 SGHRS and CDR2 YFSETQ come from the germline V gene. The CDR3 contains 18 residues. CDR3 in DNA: TGCGCCAGCACCCTGTGGACAGAAGTTCCATATAGCAATCAGCCCCAGCATTTT. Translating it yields CASTLWTEVPYSNQPQHF. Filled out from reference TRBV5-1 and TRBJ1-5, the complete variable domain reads KAGVTQTPRYLIKTRGQQVTLSCSPISGHRSVSWYQQTPGQGLQFLFEYFSETQRNKGNFPGRFSGRQFSNSRSEMNVSTLELGDSALYLCASTLWTEVPYSNQPQHFGDGTRLSIL.

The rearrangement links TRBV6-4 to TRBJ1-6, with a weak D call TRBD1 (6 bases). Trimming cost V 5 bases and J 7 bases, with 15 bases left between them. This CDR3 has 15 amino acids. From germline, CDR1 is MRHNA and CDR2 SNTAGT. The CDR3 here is CASSPQQGRNSPLHF. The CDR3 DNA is TGTGCCAGCAGTCCCCAACAGGGACGGAATTCACCCCTCCACTTT.

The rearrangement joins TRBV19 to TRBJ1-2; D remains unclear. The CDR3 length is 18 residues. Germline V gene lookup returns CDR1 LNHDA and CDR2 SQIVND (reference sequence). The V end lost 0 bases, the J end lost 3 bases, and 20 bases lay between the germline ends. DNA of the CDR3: TGTGCCAGTAGTATAGATCTCGTCAGCCCGGGATTTTACTATGGCTACACCTTC. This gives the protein CASSIDLVSPGFYYGYTF.

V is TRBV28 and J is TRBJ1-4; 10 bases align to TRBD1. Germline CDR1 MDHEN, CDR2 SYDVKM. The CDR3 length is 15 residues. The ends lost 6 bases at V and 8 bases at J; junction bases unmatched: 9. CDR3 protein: CASSPGTGVREKLFF. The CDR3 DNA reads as TGTGCCAGCAGCCCCGGGACAGGGGTTAGGGAAAAACTGTTTTTT.

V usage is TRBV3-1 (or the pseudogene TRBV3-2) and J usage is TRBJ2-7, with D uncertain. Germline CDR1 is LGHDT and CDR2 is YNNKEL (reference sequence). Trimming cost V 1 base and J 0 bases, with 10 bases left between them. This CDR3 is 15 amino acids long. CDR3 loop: CASSQGLVSSYEQYF. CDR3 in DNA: TGTGCCAGCAGCCAAGGATTGGTAAGCTCCTACGAGCAGTACTTC.

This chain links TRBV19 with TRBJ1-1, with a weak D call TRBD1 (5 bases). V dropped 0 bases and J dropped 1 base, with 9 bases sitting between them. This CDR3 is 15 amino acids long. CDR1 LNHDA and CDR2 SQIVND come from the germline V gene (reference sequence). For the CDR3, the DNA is TGTGCCAGTAGTATAGATTCCGGGGCGAACACTGAAGCTTTCTTT. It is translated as CASSIDSGANTEAFF.

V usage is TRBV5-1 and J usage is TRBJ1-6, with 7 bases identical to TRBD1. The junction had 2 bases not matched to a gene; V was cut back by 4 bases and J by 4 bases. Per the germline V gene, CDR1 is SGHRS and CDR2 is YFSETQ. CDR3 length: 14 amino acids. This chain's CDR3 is CASSRQGYNSPLHF. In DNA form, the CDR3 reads TGCGCCAGCAGCAGACAGGGTTATAATTCACCCCTCCACTTT.

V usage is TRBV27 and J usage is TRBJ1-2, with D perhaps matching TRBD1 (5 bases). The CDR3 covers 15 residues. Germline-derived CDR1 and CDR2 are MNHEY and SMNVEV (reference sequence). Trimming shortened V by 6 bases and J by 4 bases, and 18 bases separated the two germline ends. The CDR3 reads CASSPHGGTPYGYTF. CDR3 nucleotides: TGTGCCAGCAGCCCCCACGGGGGGACCCCCTATGGCTACACCTTC.

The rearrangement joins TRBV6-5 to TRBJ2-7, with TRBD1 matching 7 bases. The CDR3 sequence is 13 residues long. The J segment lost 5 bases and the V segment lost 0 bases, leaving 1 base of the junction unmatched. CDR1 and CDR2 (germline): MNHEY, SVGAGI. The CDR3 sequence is CASSYSRGHEQYF. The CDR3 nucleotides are TGTGCCAGCAGTTACTCGAGGGGGCACGAGCAGTACTTC.

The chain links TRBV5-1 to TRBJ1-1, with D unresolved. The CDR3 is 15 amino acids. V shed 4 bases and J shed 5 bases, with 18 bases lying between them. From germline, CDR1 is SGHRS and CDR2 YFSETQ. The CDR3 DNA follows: TGCGCCAGCAGCGAGCTTGGTTCTGGGGTTACTGAAGCTTTCTTT. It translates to CASSELGSGVTEAFF.

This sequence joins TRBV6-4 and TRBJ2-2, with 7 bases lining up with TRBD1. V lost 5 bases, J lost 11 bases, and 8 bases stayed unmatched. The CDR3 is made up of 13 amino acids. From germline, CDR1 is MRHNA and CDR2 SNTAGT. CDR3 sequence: CASSNNWDRELFF. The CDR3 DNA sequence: TGTGCCAGCAGTAACAATTGGGACAGAGAGCTGTTTTTT.

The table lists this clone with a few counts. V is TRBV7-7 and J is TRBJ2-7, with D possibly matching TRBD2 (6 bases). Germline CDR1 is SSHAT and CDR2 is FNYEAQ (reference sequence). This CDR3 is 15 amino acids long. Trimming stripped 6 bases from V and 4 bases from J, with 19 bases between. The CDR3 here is CASSPGDGSFYEQYF. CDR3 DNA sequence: TGTGCCAGCAGTCCGGGGGACGGGAGCTTTTACGAGCAGTACTTC. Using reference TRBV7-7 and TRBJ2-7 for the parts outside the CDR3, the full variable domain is GAGVSQSPRYKVTKRGQDVTLRCDPISSHATLYWYQQALGQGPEFLTYFNYEAQPDKSGLPSDRFSAERPEGSISTLTIQRTEQRDSAMYRCASSPGDGSFYEQYFGPGTRLTVT.

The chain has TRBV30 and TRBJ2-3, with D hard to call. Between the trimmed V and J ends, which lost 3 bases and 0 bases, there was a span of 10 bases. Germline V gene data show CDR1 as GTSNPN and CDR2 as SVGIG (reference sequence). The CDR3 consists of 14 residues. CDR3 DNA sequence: TGTGCCTGGAGGAAAGAGACTAGCACAGATACGCAGTATTTT. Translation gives CAWRKETSTDTQYF.

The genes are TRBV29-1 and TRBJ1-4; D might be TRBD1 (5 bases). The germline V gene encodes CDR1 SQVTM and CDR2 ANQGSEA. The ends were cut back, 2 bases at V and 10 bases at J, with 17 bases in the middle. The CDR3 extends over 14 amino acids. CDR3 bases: TGCAGCGTTGAAAGATTGCCAGGGCGGGGAAAACTGTTTTTT. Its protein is CSVERLPGRGKLFF.

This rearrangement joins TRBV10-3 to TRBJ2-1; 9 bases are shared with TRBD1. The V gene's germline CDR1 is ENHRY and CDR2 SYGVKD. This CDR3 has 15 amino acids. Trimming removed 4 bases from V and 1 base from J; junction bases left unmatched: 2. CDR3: CAISVGQGSYNEQFF. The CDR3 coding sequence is TGTGCCATCAGTGTCGGACAGGGGTCCTACAATGAGCAGTTCTTC.

The CDR3 bases are TGTGCCAGCAGCTTCCCTAGCGTTACTGAAGCTTTCTTT. Protein: CASSFPSVTEAFF. This rearrangement joins TRBV7-9 to TRBJ1-1; D is ambiguous. The CDR3 extends over 13 amino acids. CDR1 and CDR2 from the germline V gene are SEHNR and FQNEAQ (reference sequence). Trimming cost V 3 bases and J 5 bases, with 10 bases left between them. The full variable domain, completed using reference TRBV7-9 and TRBJ1-1, is DTGVSQNPRHKITKRGQNVTFRCDPISEHNRLYWYRQTLGQGPEFLTYFQNEAQLEKSRLLSDRFSAERPKGSFSTLEIQRTEQGDSAMYLCASSFPSVTEAFFGQGTRLTVV.

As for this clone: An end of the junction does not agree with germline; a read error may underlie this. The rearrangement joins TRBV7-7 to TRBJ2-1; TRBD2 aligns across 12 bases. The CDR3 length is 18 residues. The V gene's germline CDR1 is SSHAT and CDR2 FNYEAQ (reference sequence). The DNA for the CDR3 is TGTGCTAGCAGCCCGACTAGCGGGGGAGCCAGCTCCTACAATGAGCAGTTCTTC. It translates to CASSPTSGGASSYNEQFF.

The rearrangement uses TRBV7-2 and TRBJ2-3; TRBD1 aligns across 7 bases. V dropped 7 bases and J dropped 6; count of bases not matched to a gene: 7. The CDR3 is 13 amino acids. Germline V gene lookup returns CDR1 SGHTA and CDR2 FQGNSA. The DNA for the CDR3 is TGTGCCAGCAAGGGGGCTTGGGTCGATACGCAGTATTTT. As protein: CASKGAWVDTQYF.

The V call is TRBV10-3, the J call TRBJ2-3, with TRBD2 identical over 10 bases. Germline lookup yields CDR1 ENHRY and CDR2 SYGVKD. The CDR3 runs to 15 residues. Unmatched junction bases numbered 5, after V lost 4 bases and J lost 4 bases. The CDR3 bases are TGTGCCATCAGTGCAAGCGGGAGGGCGTCAGATACGCAGTATTTT. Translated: CAISASGRASDTQYF.

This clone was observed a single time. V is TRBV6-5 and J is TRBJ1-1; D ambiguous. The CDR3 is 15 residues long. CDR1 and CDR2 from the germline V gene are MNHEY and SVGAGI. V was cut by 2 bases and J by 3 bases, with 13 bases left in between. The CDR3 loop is CASSYDRGDYTEAFF. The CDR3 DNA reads TGTGCCAGCAGTTACGACCGAGGCGATTACACTGAAGCTTTCTTT.

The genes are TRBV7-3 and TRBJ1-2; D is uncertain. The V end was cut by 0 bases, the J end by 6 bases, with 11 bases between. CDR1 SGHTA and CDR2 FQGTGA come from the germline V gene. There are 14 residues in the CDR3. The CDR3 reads CASSLTPEGNGYTF. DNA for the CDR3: TGTGCCAGCAGCTTAACCCCCGAAGGGAATGGCTACACCTTC. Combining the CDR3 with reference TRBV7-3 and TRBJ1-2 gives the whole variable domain GAGVSQTPSNKVTEKGKYVELRCDPISGHTALYWYRQSLGQGPEFLIYFQGTGAADDSGLPNDRFFAVRPEGSVSTLKIQRTERGDSAVYLCASSLTPEGNGYTFGSGTRLTVV.

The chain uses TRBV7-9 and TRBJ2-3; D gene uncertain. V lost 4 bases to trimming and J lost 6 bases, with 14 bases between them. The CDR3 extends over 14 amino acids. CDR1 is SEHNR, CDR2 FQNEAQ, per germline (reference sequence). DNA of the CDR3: TGTGCCAGCAGCTCAAACACGGTTGCGGATACGCAGTATTTT. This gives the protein CASSSNTVADTQYF.